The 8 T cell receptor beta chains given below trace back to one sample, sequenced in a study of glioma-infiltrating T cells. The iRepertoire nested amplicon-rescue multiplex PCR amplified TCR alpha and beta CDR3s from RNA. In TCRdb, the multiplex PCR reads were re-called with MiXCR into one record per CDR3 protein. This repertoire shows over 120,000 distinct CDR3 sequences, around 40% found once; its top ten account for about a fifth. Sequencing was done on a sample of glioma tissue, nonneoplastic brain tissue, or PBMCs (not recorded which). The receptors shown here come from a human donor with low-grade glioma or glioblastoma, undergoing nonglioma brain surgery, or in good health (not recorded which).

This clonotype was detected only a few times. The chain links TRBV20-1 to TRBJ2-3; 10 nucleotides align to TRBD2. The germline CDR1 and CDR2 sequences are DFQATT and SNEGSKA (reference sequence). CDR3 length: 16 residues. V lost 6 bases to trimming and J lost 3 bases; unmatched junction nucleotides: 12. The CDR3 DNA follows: TGCAGTGCGGGCGGAAAGACTAGCGGGTGGACAGATACGCAGTATTTT. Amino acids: CSAGGKTSGWTDTQYF.

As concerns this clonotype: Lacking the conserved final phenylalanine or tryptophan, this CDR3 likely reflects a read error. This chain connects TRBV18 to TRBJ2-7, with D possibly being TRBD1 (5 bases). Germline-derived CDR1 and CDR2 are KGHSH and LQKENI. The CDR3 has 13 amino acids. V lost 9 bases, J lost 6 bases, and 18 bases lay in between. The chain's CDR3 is CASLTDSWGEQYL. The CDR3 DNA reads TGTGCCAGTCTCACAGACAGCTGGGGCGAGCAGTACCTC.

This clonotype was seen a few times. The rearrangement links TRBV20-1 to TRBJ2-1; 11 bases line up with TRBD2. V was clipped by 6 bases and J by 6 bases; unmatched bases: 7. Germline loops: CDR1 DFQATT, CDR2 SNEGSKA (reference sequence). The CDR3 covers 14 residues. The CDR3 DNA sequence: TGCAGTGCACCTACTAGCGGGAGCCTCAATGAGCAGTTCTTC. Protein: CSAPTSGSLNEQFF.

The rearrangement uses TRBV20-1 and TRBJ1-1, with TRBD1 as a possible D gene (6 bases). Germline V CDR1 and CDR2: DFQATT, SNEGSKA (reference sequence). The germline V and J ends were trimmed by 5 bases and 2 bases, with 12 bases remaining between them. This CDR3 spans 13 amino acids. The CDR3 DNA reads TGCAGTGCTTTCAGGGGTAGTAACACTGAAGCTTTCTTT. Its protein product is CSAFRGSNTEAFF.

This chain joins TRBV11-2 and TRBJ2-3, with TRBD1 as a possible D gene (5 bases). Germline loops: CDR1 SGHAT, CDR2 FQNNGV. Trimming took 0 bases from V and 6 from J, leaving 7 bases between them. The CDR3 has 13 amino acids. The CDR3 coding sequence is TGTGCCAGCAGCTTAGATCAGGGCGATACGCAGTATTTT. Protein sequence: CASSLDQGDTQYF. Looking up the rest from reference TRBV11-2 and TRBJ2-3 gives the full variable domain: EAGVAQSPRYKIIEKRQSVAFWCNPISGHATLYWYQQILGQGPKLLIQFQNNGVVDDSQLPKDRFSAERLKGVDSTLKIQPAKLEDSAVYLCASSLDQGDTQYFGPGTRLTVL.

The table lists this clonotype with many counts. Here the CDR3 DNA reads TGTGCCAGCAGTTCCGGCGGGGGGAAAGAGACCCAGTACTTC. Residues: CASSSGGGKETQYF. The chain links TRBV27 to TRBJ2-5, with TRBD2 matching over 8 bases. CDR3 size: 14 residues. V lost 4 bases, J lost 3 bases, and 4 bases stayed unmatched. Germline V lookup: CDR1 MNHEY, CDR2 SMNVEV (reference sequence).

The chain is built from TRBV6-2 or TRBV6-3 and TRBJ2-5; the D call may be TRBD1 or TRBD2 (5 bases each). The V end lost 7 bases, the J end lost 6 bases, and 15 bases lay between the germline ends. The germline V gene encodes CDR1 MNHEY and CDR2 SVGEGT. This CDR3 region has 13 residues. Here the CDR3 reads CASMGPIGQTQYF. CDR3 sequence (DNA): TGTGCCAGCATGGGACCGATAGGACAGACCCAGTACTTC.

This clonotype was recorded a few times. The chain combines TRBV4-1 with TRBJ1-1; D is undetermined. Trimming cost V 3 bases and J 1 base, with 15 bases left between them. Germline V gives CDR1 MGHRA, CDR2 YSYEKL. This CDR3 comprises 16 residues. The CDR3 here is CASSHSPKERNTEAFF. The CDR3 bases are TGCGCCAGCAGCCACTCTCCGAAGGAGAGGAACACTGAAGCTTTCTTT.